The rows below give T cell receptor beta chains drawn from one sample of a study of OX40 agonist ivuxolimab in advanced cancers. The repertoire was sequenced with immunoSEQ multiplex PCR; TCRdb's copy has only in-frame clones and lacks some. The sample comprises about 34,000 clones, roughly 87% of which are singletons, and 9.1% rests with the top ten. Sequencing used CD4+ or CD8+ T cells sorted from blood, obtained in a trial of the OX40 agonist ivuxolimab. These receptors were taken from an adult with an advanced solid tumor such as melanoma, head and neck, liver or kidney cancer. CDR3s include the opening cysteine and the closing phenylalanine or tryptophan. Each record gives: J gene, clone size, D gene, V gene, CDR3 protein, CDR3 DNA. D genes are given only for firm matches. Some rows have no size entry. The others give once, few or many, or a class for an expanded clone.

>TRBJ1-4|-|-|TRBV5-1
CASSLQVQEKLFF
TGCGCCAGCAGCTTGCAGGTTCAAGAAAAACTGTTTTTT
>TRBJ2-5|-|-|TRBV19
CASSTTFQEAQYF
TGTGCCAGTAGTACGACCTTCCAAGAGGCCCAGTACTTC
>TRBJ2-1|-|-|TRBV19
CASGFGEQFF
TGTGCCAGTGGGTTCGGTGAGCAGTTCTTC
>TRBJ2-5|-|TRBD2|TRBV14
CASSLLLARTQETQYF
TGTGCCAGCAGCCTACTACTAGCGCGGACACAAGAGACCCAGTACTTC
>TRBJ2-7|-|-|TRBV28
CASRSGLTYEQYF
TGTGCCAGCAGATCCGGACTGACCTACGAGCAGTACTTC
>TRBJ2-7|-|-|TRBV7-9
CASSLDSGRSYEQYF
TGTGCCAGCAGCTTAGATAGTGGGCGGTCCTACGAGCAGTACTTC
>TRBJ2-5|-|-|TRBV21-1
CASRGLGLAGEQETQYF
TGTGCCAGCCGGGGTCTTGGACTAGCGGGAGAGCAAGAGACCCAGTACTTC
>TRBJ2-7|once|TRBD2|TRBV11-3
CASSLALWGRAAYEQYF
TGTGCCAGCAGCTTAGCATTATGGGGGAGGGCCGCCTACGAGCAGTACTTC
>TRBJ1-2|-|TRBD1|TRBV5-1
CASSLVGTGSYGYTF
TGCGCCAGCAGCTTGGTGGGGACAGGTTCCTATGGCTACACCTTC
>TRBJ1-4|-|-|TRBV19
CASSGTSTNEKLFF
TGTGCCAGTAGTGGGACATCAACTAATGAAAAACTGTTTTTT
>TRBJ2-7|-|TRBD1|TRBV25-1
CASSRPGQGYEQYF
TGTGCCAGCAGTAGACCGGGACAGGGCTACGAGCAGTACTTC